This T cell receptor beta chain was found in a study of blood T cell repertoires in COVID-19. Study context: The samples span acute and convalescent COVID-19 from the United States, Italy and Spain. Nucleic acid was either cDNA or gDNA, and it came from T cells, B-cell-depleted T cells, or PBMCs.

Authors' data handling: Amplification of reference gene primers was used by the study to estimate nucleated cell counts. Sequencing was performed with immunoSEQ multiplex PCR; in TCRdb, only in-frame clones are kept and a portion is missing. V, J and clone size were drawn from that table, and D and trimming were deduced from the DNA. The top ten clones hold 8.5% of a sample with just over 70,000 clones, more than 75% of them seen once. This CDR3 is 15 amino acids long. V gave up 3 bases and J gave up 6 bases; unmatched junction bases: 4. Germline CDR1 is LGHNT and CDR2 is FRNRAP. This sequence was found in a human donor in a cohort sampled during active COVID-19. This rearrangement joins TRBV12-5 to TRBJ1-6; 8 positions match TRBD1. The sequenced sample consisted of peripheral blood. CDR3 nucleotide sequence: TGTGCTAGTGGTTTCCGGACAGGGTCTAATTCACCCCTCCACTTT. The encoded protein is CASGFRTGSNSPLHF. Filled out from reference TRBV12-5 and TRBJ1-6, the complete variable domain reads DARVTQTPRHKVTEMGQEVTMRCQPILGHNTVFWYRQTMMQGLELLAYFRNRAPLDDSGMPKDRFSAEMPDATLATLKIQPSEPRDSAVYFCASGFRTGSNSPLHFGNGTRLTVT.